This record covers a single T cell receptor (beta chain). This clonotype turned up a few times. The antigen it binds to is not known. No per-base quality is available; no much larger clone lies one base away. These data originate in a study of blood T cells in healthy people across ages (dated by TCRdb to the mid-2010s). Study-level background: Template switching captured roughly one uniquely barcoded TCR beta cDNA molecule per two T cells in model experiments. Age-related changes in TCR beta repertoire diversity were measured in the study by deep sequencing normalized with unique cDNA molecular identifiers. The donors were divided into four age groups: young (average around 17 years), middle-aged (under 40), aged (approximately 62) and long-lived (roughly 82). To avoid experimental bias, donors of different ages were randomly spread across the sequencing lanes. Two additional independent replicas of 1 million unique cDNA reads from the same blood draw were analyzed for two donors (one aged 18 to 30 and one aged 80 or older). Study-level results and caveats: Because donor CMV infection status was unknown, age-related changes in expanded clonotypes were potentially confounded. The long-lived group showed more naive CD4+ T cells, fewer expanded clones and increased TCR diversity than the aged group, suggesting age selection. Because profiling used bulk unsorted PBMCs, naive and antigen-experienced compartments could not be compared conclusively. As age increased, observed TCR beta diversity per million T cells dropped in a roughly linear way, and a significant reduction was already evident by age about 40. Total diversity estimates from one million sequenced T cells were considered lower bounds and underestimates. The percentage of naive T cells measured by flow cytometry correlated strongly with observed TCR beta diversity.

There are 17 amino acids in the CDR3, from cysteine to phenylalanine inclusive. Of all the DNA, just the CDR3 is kept, 51 bases in frame from base 1. The junction carries 26 bases between V and J, which are trimmed by 2 bases and 9 bases respectively. CDR1 and CDR2 were assigned from the germline V gene as SQVTM and ANQGSEA. The method behind the library was 5' RACE. The run used an Illumina HiSeq 2500. A second PCR of about 7 to 12 cycles was performed with a sample-barcoded 5' primer and a J-beta primer mix. A unique molecular identifier was introduced onto each TCR beta cDNA molecule by a template-switch 5' adaptor carrying 12 random nucleotides. Each sample yielded at least 3 million CDR3-containing paired-end reads. First-strand cDNA was synthesized from all RNA with the Mint cDNA synthesis kit, primed by a TRBC-specific oligonucleotide. Following uracil-DNA glycosylase treatment, a first 18-cycle PCR with universal primers M1SS and BC2_uni_R was performed on all cDNA. From the authors' description of their analysis: For normalization, 1 million high-quality reads were randomly selected from each sample, with every read carrying a distinct molecular identifier. Instead of being binned into consensus sequences, reads that shared molecular identifiers were thrown out. CDR3 identification, clonotype clustering and error correction used MiTCR with a Q25 quality threshold and the strictest error-elimination algorithm. Lower-bound total TCR beta diversity was estimated with a nonparametric unseen species model using Euler transformation. TCRdb reworked the public reads: Q25 trimming with fastp, MiXCR clone assembly, productive beta chains retained. Rows are combined by CDR3 protein, so each entry shows the most common genes and DNA. It is TCRdb's table, rather than the study itself, that gives the V and J calls and clone size. A total of over a million distinct CDR3 sequences appear in this sample, around two fifths of them only once. The ten largest clonotypes hold under 8% of the sample.

Donors were roughly 40 systemically healthy Caucasian individuals from Russia aged roughly 6 to 90 years. Approximately 11 milliliters of peripheral blood were drawn from each donor into EDTA-treated Vacutainer tubes. Ficoll-Paque density-gradient centrifugation was used to isolate PBMCs, with at least 6.5 million per sample. Total RNA was extracted from PBMCs with Trizol reagent, with at least 5.5 micrograms obtained per sample. Naive CD45RAhigh/CD27high T cell percentages were measured by flow cytometry on a PBMC aliquot from every donor. Sequencing was done on a sample of blood. The chain is encoded by TRBV29-1 joined to TRBJ2-1, with the D call perhaps TRBD1 or TRBD2, each one matching 6 bases. The clonotype originates from a woman under 30 in good health. The DNA sequence is as follows: TGCAGCGTTGAACGTGGGGATGGGGGGCTGACCCTGGGTGAGCAGTTCTTC. It translates to CSVERGDGGLTLGEQFF.